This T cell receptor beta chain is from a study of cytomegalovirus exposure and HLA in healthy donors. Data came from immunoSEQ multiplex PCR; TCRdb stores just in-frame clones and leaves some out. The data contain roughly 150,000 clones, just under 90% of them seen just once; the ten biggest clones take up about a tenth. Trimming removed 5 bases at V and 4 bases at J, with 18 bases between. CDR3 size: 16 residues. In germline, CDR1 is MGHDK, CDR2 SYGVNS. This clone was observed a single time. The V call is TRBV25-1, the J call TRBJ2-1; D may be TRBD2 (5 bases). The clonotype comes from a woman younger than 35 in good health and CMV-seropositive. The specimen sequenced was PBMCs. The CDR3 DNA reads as TGTGCCAGCAGTATCGGTGGGAGCGCCCTTTACAATGAGCAGTTCTTC. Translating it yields CASSIGGSALYNEQFF.